These 5 T cell receptor beta chains came from one sample sequenced in a study of response to subunit inactivated influenza vaccine. TCRdb recomputed calls from the RT-PCR reads with MiXCR, one row per CDR3 protein. The sample consists of under 550,000 distinct CDR3 sequences, roughly 8.2% of them appearing once. Specimen: PBMCs from blood, collected 23 months after vaccination. The source is a man between 50 and 75 years old who received an inactivated influenza vaccine.

This clonotype has a handful of counts. The chain joins TRBV28 to TRBJ2-7; D perhaps matches TRBD2 (5 bases). The V gene's germline CDR1 is MDHEN and CDR2 SYDVKM. The CDR3 is made up of 15 amino acids. Trimming pared 6 bases from V and 6 bases from J, leaving 21 bases between. The CDR3 DNA reads as TGTGCCAGCAGACCGACGACCGGAGGTCGGATCGAGCAGTACTTC. Its translation is CASRPTTGGRIEQYF. The whole variable domain, filled in from reference TRBV28 and TRBJ2-7, reads DVKVTQSSRYLVKRTGEKVFLECVQDMDHENMFWYRQDPGLGLRLIYFSYDVKMKEKGDIPEGYSVSREKKERFSLILESASTNQTSMYLCASRPTTGGRIEQYFGPGTRLTVT.

The V and J genes are TRBV7-2 and TRBJ1-6; possibly TRBD1 for D (6 bases). CDR1 is SGHTA, CDR2 FQGNSA, per germline. This CDR3 contains 15 residues. Trimming stripped 4 bases from V and 7 bases from J, with 14 bases between. The CDR3 reads CASSYPDSVNSPLHF. CDR3 coding DNA: TGTGCCAGCAGCTACCCGGACAGCGTAAATTCACCCCTCCACTTT.

There are many counts of this clonotype. The chain carries TRBV25-1 and TRBJ1-6; TRBD1 agrees at 8 bases. CDR3 length: 14 amino acids. CDR1 MGHDK and CDR2 SYGVNS come from the germline V gene. V lost 5 bases and J lost 7; bases outside the gene matches: 4. In DNA, the CDR3 is TGTGCCAGCAGTCCGACAGGGGAAAATTCACCCCTCCACTTT. This gives the protein CASSPTGENSPLHF.

This clonotype was seen a handful of times. The J gene is TRBJ2-7, the V gene TRBV20-1; D may match TRBD1 or TRBD2 (5 bases each). The CDR3 length is 13 residues. V was pared by 6 bases and J by 3 bases, with 15 bases between. CDR1 is DFQATT, CDR2 SNEGSKA, per germline (reference sequence). CDR3 coding DNA: TGCAGTGCGTACCGGGACGCAGACTACGAGCAGTACTTC. Translated, it gives CSAYRDADYEQYF.

The CDR3 protein is CASSPNFGVGYTF. CDR3 DNA sequence: TGCGCCAGCAGTCCGAACTTCGGGGTTGGCTACACCTTC. The chain recombines TRBV5-1 with TRBJ1-2; no definite D call. Trimming removed 5 bases from V and 7 bases from J, with 15 bases in between. The CDR3 has 13 amino acids. From germline, CDR1 is SGHRS and CDR2 YFSETQ.